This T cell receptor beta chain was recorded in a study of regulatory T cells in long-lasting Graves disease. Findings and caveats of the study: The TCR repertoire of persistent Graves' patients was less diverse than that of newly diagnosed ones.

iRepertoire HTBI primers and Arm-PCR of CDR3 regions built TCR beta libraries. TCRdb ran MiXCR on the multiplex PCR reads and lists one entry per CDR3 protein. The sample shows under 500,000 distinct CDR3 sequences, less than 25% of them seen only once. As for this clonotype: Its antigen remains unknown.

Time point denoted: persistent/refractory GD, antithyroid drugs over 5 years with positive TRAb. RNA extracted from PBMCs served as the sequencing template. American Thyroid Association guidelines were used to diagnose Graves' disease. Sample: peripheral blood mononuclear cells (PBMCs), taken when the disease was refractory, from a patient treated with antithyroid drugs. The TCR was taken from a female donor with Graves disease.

The chain's CDR3 is CASSSTGLAGEGGFF. In nucleotides, the CDR3 is TGCGCCAGCAGCTCCACAGGACTAGCGGGAGAGGGGGGGTTCTTC. The chain couples TRBV5-1 to TRBJ2-1, with TRBD2 identical over 13 bases. Germline CDR1 and CDR2: SGHRS and YFSETQ. The CDR3 has 15 residues. With 3 bases clipped from V and 15 bases from J, the junction kept 12 bases outside the gene matches.